The rows below give T cell receptor beta chains drawn from one sample of a study of CD8 T cells in ankylosing spondylitis. TCRdb recomputed calls from the 5' RACE reads with MiXCR, one row per CDR3 protein. The sample lists fewer than 450,000 distinct CDR3 sequences, 17% occurring once. Material for sequencing was blood, either unsorted or a sorted T cell fraction (not recorded which). The receptors originated from a male donor with ankylosing spondylitis. CDR3s include the opening cysteine and the closing phenylalanine or tryptophan. Each record gives: J gene, D gene, clone size, V gene, CDR3 DNA, CDR3 protein. The D gene is left open where the match is weak. Not every row has a clone size; where given, it reads once, few, many or a size class.

J gene: TRBJ2-1
D gene: TRBD2
clone size: .
V gene: TRBV9
CDR3 DNA: TGTGCCAGCAGCCGACTAGCGGGAGGCGGGGGGGCTGAGCAGTTCTTC
CDR3 protein: CASSRLAGGGGAEQFF

J gene: TRBJ2-7
D gene: .
clone size: .
V gene: TRBV6-2/TRBV6-3
CDR3 DNA: TGTGCCAGCAGAACCCTTAAGACAGCCTACCCCTACGAGCAGTACTTC
CDR3 protein: CASRTLKTAYPYEQYF

J gene: TRBJ2-3
D gene: .
clone size: few
V gene: TRBV20-1
CDR3 DNA: TGCAGTGCTAGACCAGGAACTGCAGATACGCAGTATTTT
CDR3 protein: CSARPGTADTQYF

J gene: TRBJ1-4
D gene: .
clone size: .
V gene: TRBV7-6
CDR3 DNA: TGTGCCAGCAGTAACATGGGGGTAACGACTAATGAAAAACTGTTTTTT
CDR3 protein: CASSNMGVTTNEKLFF

J gene: TRBJ1-6
D gene: .
clone size: .
V gene: TRBV2
CDR3 DNA: TGTGCCAGCAAACCTCAGGCGGGGGGTTCACCCCTCCACTTT
CDR3 protein: CASKPQAGGSPLHF

J gene: TRBJ2-2
D gene: .
clone size: .
V gene: TRBV11-2
CDR3 DNA: TGTGCCAGCAGCATGCAGGGGGGCGCCGGGGAGCTGTTTTTT
CDR3 protein: CASSMQGGAGELFF

J gene: TRBJ2-3
D gene: TRBD2
clone size: .
V gene: TRBV5-1
CDR3 DNA: TGCGCCAGCAGCTTGGCACTATCTAGCGGTGGAGATACGCAGTATTTT
CDR3 protein: CASSLALSSGGDTQYF

J gene: TRBJ1-2
D gene: .
clone size: .
V gene: TRBV6-2/TRBV6-3
CDR3 DNA: TGTGCCAGCAGTTACCCGACGTATGGCTACACCTTC
CDR3 protein: CASSYPTYGYTF

J gene: TRBJ2-1
D gene: TRBD1
clone size: .
V gene: TRBV5-1
CDR3 DNA: TGCGCCAGCAGCCCGTTAGGGACAGGCAATGAGCAGTTCTTC
CDR3 protein: CASSPLGTGNEQFF

J gene: TRBJ2-3
D gene: TRBD2
clone size: few
V gene: TRBV20-1
CDR3 DNA: TGCAGTGCTAGAGATGGGCCGGGGGGGATGGCAGATACGCAGTATTTT
CDR3 protein: CSARDGPGGMADTQYF

J gene: TRBJ1-6
D gene: .
clone size: .
V gene: TRBV7-9
CDR3 DNA: TGTGCCAGCAGCCCCCGGGACAATGATTCACCCCTCCACTTT
CDR3 protein: CASSPRDNDSPLHF

J gene: TRBJ1-1
D gene: .
clone size: many
V gene: TRBV12-3/TRBV12-4
CDR3 DNA: TGTGCCAGCAGCACCCGGTCCGCAGGGGCTTTCTTT
CDR3 protein: CASSTRSAGAFF

J gene: TRBJ2-1
D gene: .
clone size: few
V gene: TRBV7-3
CDR3 DNA: TGTGCCAGCAGCTTAGCTAGCGTCTCCTACAATGAGCAGTTCTTC
CDR3 protein: CASSLASVSYNEQFF

J gene: TRBJ2-3
D gene: TRBD2
clone size: .
V gene: TRBV6-1
CDR3 DNA: TGTGCCAGCACCCTAGCGGGGGGGCCCGCAGATACGCAGTATTTT
CDR3 protein: CASTLAGGPADTQYF

J gene: TRBJ1-4
D gene: .
clone size: .
V gene: TRBV24-1
CDR3 DNA: TGTGCCACCAGTGATTTGACGGAGGCGAGGCTAGAAAAACTGTTTTTT
CDR3 protein: CATSDLTEARLEKLFF

J gene: TRBJ2-4
D gene: .
clone size: .
V gene: TRBV28
CDR3 DNA: TGTGCCAGCAGTGGGTCAGCAGCAGCCCAAAAAAACATTCAGTACTTC
CDR3 protein: CASSGSAAAQKNIQYF

J gene: TRBJ1-5
D gene: TRBD1
clone size: .
V gene: TRBV7-2
CDR3 DNA: TGTGCCAGCAGGCGAGAGACAGGGTCCAATCAGCCCCAGCATTTT
CDR3 protein: CASRRETGSNQPQHF

J gene: TRBJ2-1
D gene: TRBD2
clone size: .
V gene: TRBV24-1
CDR3 DNA: TGTGCCACCAGTGACCGTGGACTAGCGGGAGACGATGAGCAGTTCTTC
CDR3 protein: CATSDRGLAGDDEQFF